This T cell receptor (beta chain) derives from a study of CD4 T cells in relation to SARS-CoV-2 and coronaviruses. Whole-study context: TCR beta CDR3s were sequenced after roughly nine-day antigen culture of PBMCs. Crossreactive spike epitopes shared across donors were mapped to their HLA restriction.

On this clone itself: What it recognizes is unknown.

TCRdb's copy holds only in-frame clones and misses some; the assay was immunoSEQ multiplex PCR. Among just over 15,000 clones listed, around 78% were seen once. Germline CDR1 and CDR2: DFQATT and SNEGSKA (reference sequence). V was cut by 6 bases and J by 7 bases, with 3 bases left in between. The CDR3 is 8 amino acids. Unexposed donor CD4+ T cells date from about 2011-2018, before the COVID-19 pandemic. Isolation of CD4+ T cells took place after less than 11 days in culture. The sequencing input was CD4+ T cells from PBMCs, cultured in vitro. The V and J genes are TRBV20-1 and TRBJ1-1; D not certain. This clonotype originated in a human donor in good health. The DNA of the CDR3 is TGCAGTGCGAATGAAGCTTTCTTT. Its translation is CSANEAFF.